The TCR beta chain described here comes from a study of long-term antiretroviral therapy in people with HIV. Going into DNA extraction, samples held about 1-11 million cryopreserved PBMC. Germline V CDR1 and CDR2: SGHDT, YYEEEE. Trimming took off 1 base at V and 7 bases at J, with 8 bases between the two ends. CDR3 length equals 12 residues. At survey level, the immunoSEQ assay was run in its v3.0 version. Produced via immunoSEQ multiplex PCR; TCRdb's table is partial and in-frame only. The data show about 25,000 clones, over 70% seen once. The chain couples TRBV5-6 to TRBJ2-5; maybe TRBD2 (5 bases). The sample here was unsorted PBMCs, taken 3 years after starting antiretroviral therapy. The TCR originated in a man aged 18 to 29 with HIV. The CDR3 sequence is CASSLLEATQYF. In DNA form, the CDR3 reads TGTGCCAGCAGCTTGCTGGAGGCGACCCAGTACTTC. Looking up the rest from reference TRBV5-6 and TRBJ2-5 gives the full variable domain: DAGVTQSPTHLIKTRGQQVTLRCSPKSGHDTVSWYQQALGQGPQFIFQYYEEEERQRGNFPDRFSGHQFPNYSSELNVNALLLGDSALYLCASSLLEATQYFGPGTRLLVL.